This TCR beta chain was identified during a study of blood T cell repertoires in COVID-19. About the research overall: Sources were T cells, B-cell-depleted T cells, or PBMCs; the material itself was cDNA or gDNA.

The authors' processing: Reference gene primer amplification in the assay estimated nucleated cell counts. The repertoire was sequenced with immunoSEQ multiplex PCR; TCRdb's copy has only in-frame clones and lacks some. V, J and clone size reflect that table, while D and trimming were determined from the DNA. The sample has 470,000 or so clones, around nine tenths seen once. Germline V gives CDR1 SEHNR, CDR2 FQNEAQ (reference sequence). The length of the CDR3 is 16 residues. With V trimmed by 3 bases and J by 0 bases, 5 bases remained unmatched. The cohort comprised adults aged roughly 18 to 95 years residing in 20 to 30 US areas. Clinical history reported by participants formed the basis on which cohorts were assigned.

The J gene is TRBJ2-5, the V gene TRBV7-9; TRBD1 aligns across 9 bases. The source material was PBMCs or T cells enriched from blood (not recorded which). The receptor's source is a young woman with acute COVID-19. The CDR3 loop is CASSFGTGSNQETQYF. The CDR3, as DNA: TGTGCCAGCAGCTTTGGGACAGGGAGTAACCAAGAGACCCAGTACTTC. The variable domain in full, completed from reference TRBV7-9 and TRBJ2-5, reads DTGVSQNPRHKITKRGQNVTFRCDPISEHNRLYWYRQTLGQGPEFLTYFQNEAQLEKSRLLSDRFSAERPKGSFSTLEIQRTEQGDSAMYLCASSFGTGSNQETQYFGPGTRLLVL.